This T cell receptor beta chain stems from a study of T cell responses to AZD1222 COVID-19 vaccine. There are 15 residues in the CDR3. Germline values: CDR1 SNHLY, CDR2 FYNNEI. The trim removed 8 bases at V and 4 bases at J, leaving 9 bases unmatched. Data came from immunoSEQ multiplex PCR; TCRdb stores just in-frame clones and leaves some out. The table lists some 130,000 clones, roughly nine tenths of them singletons. V gene TRBV2 combines with J gene TRBJ2-7; 12 nucleotides agree with TRBD2. Source: peripheral blood, taken on day 0 of AZD1222 vaccination. The origin of this receptor is an adult in good health. This CDR3 is CASRTTSGGFYEQYF. DNA for the CDR3: TGTGCCAGCCGAACAACTAGCGGGGGGTTTTACGAGCAGTACTTC.